A single sample gave rise to the 26 T cell receptor beta chains below, sequenced in a study of cytomegalovirus exposure and HLA in healthy donors. This PCR relied on a set of 60 Vbeta primers and 13 Jbeta primers. TCRdb's table, derived via immunoSEQ multiplex PCR, lists solely in-frame clones and lacks some. The data hold 25,000 or so clones, with more than 75% observed a single time. The sample consisted of PBMCs. The receptors originated from a male donor in good health and CMV-seronegative.

The rearrangement joins TRBV10-3 to TRBJ2-3; D may be TRBD2 (6 bases). The germline V gene encodes CDR1 ENHRY and CDR2 SYGVKD. CDR3 size: 16 residues. V lost 4 bases and J 0 bases, leaving 14 bases between the germline ends. CDR3 coding DNA: TGTGCCATCAGTGCCCGGGGAGGAGGTAGCACAGATACGCAGTATTTT. Its protein is CAISARGGGSTDTQYF.

The chain joins TRBV6-6 to TRBJ1-6; D is unresolved. The V gene lost 5 bases and the J gene lost 5 bases, with 10 bases spanning the gap. CDR1 and CDR2 from the germline V gene are MNHNY and SVGAGI (reference sequence). The CDR3 runs 14 residues. For the CDR3, the DNA is TGTGCCAGCAGTATCGGGGATCATAATTCACCCCTCCACTTT. This translates into CASSIGDHNSPLHF.

The chain recombines TRBV5-1 with TRBJ1-2, with D perhaps matching TRBD1 (6 bases). Trimming took off 4 bases at V and 8 bases at J, with 15 bases between the two ends. From germline, CDR1 is SGHRS and CDR2 YFSETQ. The CDR3 is made up of 13 amino acids. The CDR3 is CASSGTGLEGYTF. The DNA of the CDR3 is TGCGCCAGCAGCGGAACAGGGTTAGAGGGCTACACCTTC.

The chain links TRBV29-1 to TRBJ2-7; TRBD2 aligns across 8 bases. This CDR3 comprises 11 residues. J gave up 3 bases and V 5 bases, and 0 bases lay outside the gene matches. In germline, CDR1 is SQVTM, CDR2 ANQGSEA. Here the CDR3 reads CSVTSGYEQYF. The CDR3 region has the DNA TGCAGCGTTACTAGCGGCTACGAGCAGTACTTC.

This chain uses TRBV28 with TRBJ1-2, with 8 nucleotides matching TRBD1. The CDR3 is 15 amino acids. Germline V gene data show CDR1 as MDHEN and CDR2 as SYDVKM. J gave up 2 bases and V 4 bases, and 6 bases lay outside the gene matches. CDR3 nucleotide sequence: TGTGCCAGCAGTTCCCAGGGGGCGAACAACTATGGCTACACCTTC. Translating it yields CASSSQGANNYGYTF.

This clone was recorded a few times. The J gene is TRBJ1-2, the V gene TRBV10-3; 8 positions match TRBD1. The trim removed 7 bases at V and 7 bases at J, leaving 11 bases unmatched. The CDR3 totals 14 residues. The germline gives CDR1 ENHRY, CDR2 SYGVKD. CDR3 in DNA: TGTGCCATCACCACACCCGACAGGGGTCTTGGCTACACCTTC. This encodes CAITTPDRGLGYTF.

This chain uses TRBV10-3 with TRBJ1-4, with D unresolved. V was clipped by 7 bases and J by 4 bases, with 10 bases between them. Germline CDR1 reads ENHRY; CDR2 reads SYGVKD. This CDR3 has 13 amino acids. The CDR3 DNA reads as TGTGCCATCACGTTTCCCTTTAATGAAAAACTGTTTTTT. Protein: CAITFPFNEKLFF.

The chain is built from TRBV10-3 and TRBJ2-3; TRBD2 agrees at 9 bases. The V gene's germline CDR1 is ENHRY and CDR2 SYGVKD. Unmatched junction bases numbered 7, after V lost 4 bases and J lost 2 bases. The CDR3 loop spans 16 amino acids. Here the CDR3 reads CAISAVAGDVTDTQYF. DNA for the CDR3: TGTGCCATCAGTGCGGTAGCGGGAGACGTCACAGATACGCAGTATTTT.

This sequence joins TRBV19 and TRBJ1-5; no firm D call. Trimming removed 3 bases from V and 2 bases from J, with 8 bases in between. The CDR3 sequence is 14 residues long. The V gene's germline CDR1 is LNHDA and CDR2 SQIVND (reference sequence). CDR3 in DNA: TGTGCCAGTAGTATTGCCGGGGGCAATCAGCCCCAGCATTTT. It encodes CASSIAGGNQPQHF.

The chain joins TRBV18 to TRBJ2-3, with a weak D call TRBD2 (5 bases). V was pared by 3 bases and J by 4 bases, with 11 bases between. This CDR3 contains 14 residues. Germline CDR1 KGHSH, CDR2 LQKENI. CDR3 region: CASSPLASADTQYF. CDR3 nucleotides: TGTGCCAGCTCACCTCTAGCCAGCGCAGATACGCAGTATTTT.

The rearrangement links TRBV5-1 to TRBJ2-5, with 9 nucleotides matching TRBD1. Germline V gene lookup returns CDR1 SGHRS and CDR2 YFSETQ. Unmatched junction bases numbered 10, after V lost 4 bases and J lost 3 bases. The CDR3 totals 16 residues. Written as DNA, the CDR3 is TGCGCCAGCAGCCAAGGGACAGGGCGGGGGAAAGAGACCCAGTACTTC. It specifies CASSQGTGRGKETQYF.

The chain carries TRBV21-1 and TRBJ2-2; the DNA was not compared with TRBD2, the D call given in the table. TRBV21-1 is described as a pseudogene. The CDR3 runs 17 residues. In DNA, the CDR3 is TGTGCCAGCAGCAAAATCACGGGACTAGAGAACACCGGGGAGCTGTTTTTT. This gives the protein CASSKITGLENTGELFF.

The chain joins TRBV6-1 to TRBJ1-6; 9 nucleotides line up with TRBD1. Germline V gives CDR1 MNHNS, CDR2 SASEGT. The CDR3 is 17 amino acids. V lost 3 bases, J lost 10 bases, and 13 bases stayed unmatched. The CDR3, as DNA: TGTGCCAGCAGTGATGGGCGGGACAGGGTATCGAGGTCACCCCTCCACTTT. This encodes CASSDGRDRVSRSPLHF.

This chain uses TRBV28 with TRBJ2-6, with 8 bases aligning to TRBD1. Germline V gene lookup returns CDR1 MDHEN and CDR2 SYDVKM. V was pared by 5 bases and J by 2 bases, with 11 bases of the junction left unmatched. The CDR3 is 18 amino acids. The CDR3 sequence is CASSPLTGGIAGANVLTF. For the CDR3, the DNA is TGTGCCAGCAGTCCCCTTACAGGGGGAATAGCTGGGGCCAACGTCCTGACTTTC. Full variable domain (remainder filled in from reference TRBV28 and TRBJ2-6): DVKVTQSSRYLVKRTGEKVFLECVQDMDHENMFWYRQDPGLGLRLIYFSYDVKMKEKGDIPEGYSVSREKKERFSLILESASTNQTSMYLCASSPLTGGIAGANVLTFGAGSRLTVL.

The chain uses TRBV28 and TRBJ2-7; 9 bases map to TRBD1. Unmatched junction bases numbered 6, after V lost 4 bases and J lost 5 bases. CDR3 size: 14 residues. From germline, CDR1 is MDHEN and CDR2 SYDVKM. The CDR3 loop is CASSSGQGLDEQYF. In DNA form, the CDR3 reads TGTGCCAGCAGTTCCGGACAGGGGCTCGACGAGCAGTACTTC.

The gene calls are TRBV5-1 and TRBJ2-1, with TRBD2 matching 12 bases. V dropped 2 bases and J dropped 9; count of bases not matched to a gene: 3. The V gene's germline CDR1 is SGHRS and CDR2 YFSETQ. The CDR3 contains 14 residues. The CDR3 bases are TGCGCCAGCAGCTTACTAGCGGGAGGCACTGAGCAGTTCTTC. Its protein product is CASSLLAGGTEQFF.

The table lists this clone with a count of one. For the CDR3, the DNA is TGTGCCAGTAGTAGAGGACAGGACTCCTACAATGAGCAGTTCTTC. It encodes CASSRGQDSYNEQFF. The chain combines TRBV19 with TRBJ2-1; 7 bases align to TRBD1. Germline V gene sequence: CDR1 LNHDA, CDR2 SQIVND (reference sequence). The CDR3 contains 15 residues. V trimming: 4 bases; J trimming: 0 bases; junction bases outside the gene matches: 3.

This chain links TRBV5-6 with TRBJ2-5, with 9 bases lining up with TRBD2. The DNA end is more similar to TRBJ2-7, so the J call may be wrong. Per germline, CDR1 SGHDT and CDR2 YYEEEE. The length of the CDR3 is 16 residues. DNA for the CDR3: TGTGCCAGCAGCTTGGGACGGCGGGAGGGCCGCCACGAGCAGTACTTC. It encodes CASSLGRREGRHEQYF.

This clone was seen more than once but under ten times. The chain joins TRBV28 to TRBJ1-2; a weak D match, TRBD1 (6 bases). The V and J ends lost 2 bases and 4 bases respectively, with 11 bases between them. Germline CDR1 MDHEN, CDR2 SYDVKM. The CDR3 length is 14 residues. CDR3 in amino acids: CASSLGGASYGYTF. DNA of the CDR3: TGTGCCAGCAGTTTAGGGGGCGCCAGCTATGGCTACACCTTC.

The table lists this clone with a count of one. The chain has TRBV4-3 and TRBJ1-2; 9 bases agree with TRBD1. The length of the CDR3 is 15 residues. CDR1 is LGHNA and CDR2 is YSLEER in the germline V gene. Germline trimming cut 5 bases from V and 8 bases from J; bases unmatched to any gene: 12. The CDR3 coding sequence is TGCGCCAGCAGCGGCCGGGACAGGGAACGTAGCGGCTACACCTTC. This sequence encodes CASSGRDRERSGYTF.

The rearrangement uses TRBV14 and TRBJ1-1; D gene uncertain. The ends were cut back, 1 base at V and 10 bases at J, with 19 bases in the middle. Germline assignment: CDR1 SGHDN and CDR2 FVKESK. This CDR3 contains 15 residues. This chain's CDR3 is CASSQGFLLPGVAFF. The CDR3, as DNA: TGTGCCAGCAGCCAAGGGTTTCTCCTGCCGGGTGTAGCTTTCTTT.

J is TRBJ1-5 and V is TRBV4-1; D is unclear. This CDR3 has 16 amino acids. The V end lost 0 bases, the J end lost 5 bases, and 14 bases lay between the germline ends. Germline assignment: CDR1 MGHRA and CDR2 YSYEKL. The CDR3 reads CASSQDPGRRHQPQHF. The CDR3 coding sequence is TGCGCCAGCAGCCAAGATCCAGGCCGACGGCATCAGCCCCAGCATTTT.

The V call is TRBV6-5, the J call TRBJ1-4; no firm D call. This CDR3 is 16 amino acids long. V shed 3 bases and J shed 8 bases, with 19 bases lying between them. Germline CDR1 MNHEY, CDR2 SVGAGI. The CDR3 spells CASSYVIWVPGEKLFF. For the CDR3, the DNA is TGTGCCAGCAGTTATGTTATATGGGTACCAGGCGAAAAACTGTTTTTT.

This chain joins TRBV28 and TRBJ1-2; possibly TRBD1 for D (6 bases). The germline V gene has CDR1 MDHEN and CDR2 SYDVKM. This CDR3 has 15 residues. V lost 7 bases and J lost 1, with 16 bases in between. For the CDR3, the DNA is TGTGCCAGCACCTCCGGGGACATGTATAACTATGGCTACACCTTC. Protein sequence: CASTSGDMYNYGYTF.

V is TRBV25-1 and J is TRBJ2-5; tentative D call: TRBD1 (6 bases). The CDR3 extends over 15 amino acids. The ends were cut back, 4 bases at V and 5 bases at J, with 17 bases in the middle. Germline values: CDR1 MGHDK, CDR2 SYGVNS. As DNA, the CDR3 is TGTGCCAGCAGTGGTTACAGGGAGTGGGTGGAGACCCAGTACTTC. Protein sequence: CASSGYREWVETQYF.

This clone was found a few times. V is TRBV19 and J is TRBJ2-5; weak D call: TRBD1 (5 bases). The V end lost 4 bases, the J end lost 5 bases, and 11 bases lay between the germline ends. Per germline, CDR1 LNHDA and CDR2 SQIVND (reference sequence). The CDR3 sequence is 13 residues long. For the CDR3, the DNA is TGTGCCAGTAGTAATCAGGGCTGGGAGACCCAGTACTTC. As protein: CASSNQGWETQYF.